The 24 T cell receptor beta chains listed next were all sequenced from one sample in a study of molecular identifiers for immune sequencing clone quantification. TCRdb re-derived calls from the PCR reads in MiXCR, one entry per CDR3 protein. This sample yields fewer than 350,000 distinct CDR3 sequences, of which over 20% are seen a single time; approximately 0.8% belongs to the top ten. Sequenced input: naive CD8+ T cells from blood, with Jurkat cell RNA spiked in. Subset given: FACS-sorted CD8+CD4-CCR7+CD45RA+ naive T cells. The source of these receptors is a human donor in good health. Some libraries in this study had Jurkat cell RNA spiked in.

This clonotype has ten or more counts. The chain carries TRBV6-5 and TRBJ2-6; 7 bases fit TRBD1. Germline V gene lookup returns CDR1 MNHEY and CDR2 SVGAGI. The CDR3 is 16 residues long. V gave up 5 bases and J gave up 0 bases; unmatched junction bases: 4. The CDR3 reads CASSTGQISGANVLTF. In DNA form, the CDR3 reads TGTGCCAGCAGTACGGGACAGATCTCTGGGGCCAACGTCCTGACTTTC.

This clonotype has a count of ten or more. The V gene is TRBV5-8, the J gene TRBJ2-3; 13 bases agree with TRBD2. The ends lost 3 bases at V and 2 bases at J; junction bases unmatched: 9. CDR1 and CDR2 from the germline V gene are SGHTS and YDEGEE. The CDR3 contains 18 residues. CDR3 amino acids: CASSWEQGTSGTTDTQYF. CDR3 nucleotides: TGTGCCAGCAGCTGGGAACAAGGGACTAGCGGGACCACAGATACGCAGTATTTT.

In the case of this clonotype: One junction end does not reproduce the germline sequence, and a read error may be involved. The chain has TRBV28 and TRBJ1-5; TRBD1 is a possible D gene (6 bases). The V gene's germline CDR1 is MDHEN and CDR2 SYDVKM. The CDR3 contains 14 residues. CDR3 sequence: CAGGKTGNNQLQHF. The CDR3 nucleotides are TGTGCCGGAGGGAAGACAGGAAACAATCAGCTCCAGCATTTT.

The CDR3 spells CASSMDRGRRETQYF. The CDR3 DNA sequence: TGTGCCAGTAGTATGGACAGGGGGCGGAGAGAGACCCAGTACTTC. The rearrangement uses TRBV19 and TRBJ2-5, with TRBD1 identical over 11 bases. The CDR3 spans 15 residues. J lost 4 bases, V lost 3 bases, and 4 bases had no gene match. Germline values: CDR1 LNHDA, CDR2 SQIVND (reference sequence).

This clonotype was seen ten or more times. The gene calls are TRBV6-5 and TRBJ2-5; D remains unclear. V was cut by 7 bases and J by 1 base, with 10 bases left in between. The CDR3 has 13 residues. Germline CDR1 MNHEY, CDR2 SVGAGI. CDR3 sequence (DNA): TGTGCCAGCAATGACCCTTTCCAAGAGACCCAGTACTTC. Translated: CASNDPFQETQYF.

This clonotype came up many times. The chain is built from TRBV7-6 and TRBJ2-3, with 8 bases that match TRBD2. This CDR3 has 18 amino acids. The V gene end was trimmed by 1 base and the J gene end by 5 bases; junction bases not matched to a gene: 14. The germline V gene encodes CDR1 SGHVS and CDR2 FNYEAQ. CDR3: CASSLGSGGYRYQDTQYF. In DNA form, the CDR3 reads TGTGCCAGCAGCTTAGGAAGCGGGGGCTACCGATATCAAGATACGCAGTATTTT. Full variable domain (remainder filled in from reference TRBV7-6 and TRBJ2-3): GAGVSQSPRYKVTKRGQDVALRCDPISGHVSLYWYRQALGQGPEFLTYFNYEAQQDKSGLPNDRFSAERPEGSISTLTIQRTEQRDSAMYRCASSLGSGGYRYQDTQYFGPGTRLTVL.

This clonotype was detected many times. The J gene is TRBJ1-4, the V gene TRBV28; D is uncertain. CDR3 length: 14 amino acids. Trimming removed 2 bases from V and 0 bases from J, with 4 bases in between. The V gene's germline CDR1 is MDHEN and CDR2 SYDVKM. The CDR3 loop is CASSLQPTNEKLFF. CDR3 in DNA: TGTGCCAGCAGTTTACAGCCAACTAATGAAAAACTGTTTTTT.

The table lists this clonotype with many counts. The rearrangement joins TRBV30 to TRBJ1-5, with a weak D call TRBD1 (6 bases). V lost 0 bases and J lost 6, with 9 bases in between. Germline V lookup: CDR1 GTSNPN, CDR2 SVGIG (reference sequence). The CDR3 covers 13 residues. CDR3 nucleotide sequence: TGTGCCTGGAGTGTCAGGGGCGGTCAGCCCCAGCATTTT. It codes for CAWSVRGGQPQHF.

In this sample, this clonotype turned up many times. The genes are TRBV4-3 and TRBJ2-1; D call uncertain. CDR3 size: 15 residues. The V gene lost 0 bases and the J gene lost 4 bases, with 10 bases spanning the gap. Per germline, CDR1 LGHNA and CDR2 YSLEER. DNA of the CDR3: TGCGCCAGCAGCCAAGACGCGGCAAATTACAATGAGCAGTTCTTC. It translates to CASSQDAANYNEQFF.

This clonotype was observed a few times. V and J are TRBV7-9 and TRBJ2-1; unclear D gene. Germline loops: CDR1 SEHNR, CDR2 FQNEAQ (reference sequence). Between the trimmed V and J ends, which lost 5 bases and 7 bases, there was a span of 24 bases. The CDR3 consists of 17 residues. The CDR3 DNA follows: TGTGCCAGCAGCGATACCCGGATTCGTACTCAATCGAATGAGCAGTTCTTC. Translation: CASSDTRIRTQSNEQFF.

This clonotype was counted many times. The chain has TRBV5-6 and TRBJ2-1, with D maybe TRBD1 (5 bases). The CDR3 contains 13 residues. The germline V and J ends were trimmed by 2 bases and 5 bases, with 8 bases remaining between them. Germline CDR1 and CDR2: SGHDT and YYEEEE. CDR3 in DNA: TGTGCCAGCAGCTTCACAGGAAACAATGAGCAGTTCTTC. Protein product: CASSFTGNNEQFF.

This clonotype was counted at least ten times. This chain joins TRBV7-9 and TRBJ1-1; D not resolved. This CDR3 is built from 18 residues. V lost 5 bases and J 0 bases, leaving 22 bases between the germline ends. Germline values: CDR1 SEHNR, CDR2 FQNEAQ (reference sequence). CDR3 protein: CASSLDYKMGKMNTEAFF. The CDR3, as DNA: TGTGCCAGCAGCCTAGACTACAAAATGGGAAAAATGAACACTGAAGCTTTCTTT.

This clonotype was seen a handful of times. This rearrangement joins TRBV10-3 to TRBJ2-3; 9 nucleotides line up with TRBD1. The CDR3 has 19 amino acids. V lost 0 bases, J lost 4 bases, and 14 bases stayed unmatched. Germline CDR1 reads ENHRY; CDR2 reads SYGVKD. The CDR3 protein is CAISESINWGQGSSDTQYF. CDR3 DNA: TGTGCCATCAGTGAGTCAATTAACTGGGGACAGGGTTCTTCAGATACGCAGTATTTT.

The rearrangement joins TRBV5-6 to TRBJ2-3, with D hard to call. Germline loops: CDR1 SGHDT, CDR2 YYEEEE. This CDR3 comprises 15 residues. Between the trimmed V and J ends, which lost 0 bases and 0 bases, there was a span of 8 bases. The chain's CDR3 is CASSLVRASTDTQYF. CDR3 nucleotides: TGTGCCAGCAGCTTGGTGAGAGCTAGCACAGATACGCAGTATTTT.

This clonotype has ten or more counts. This sequence joins TRBV4-3 and TRBJ2-1; 12 bases line up with TRBD2. Germline V CDR1 and CDR2: LGHNA, YSLEER. CDR3 length: 16 residues. V shed 1 base, J shed 4 bases, and the junction held 2 bases outside the gene matches. The CDR3 loop is CASSQASGRAYNEQFF. CDR3 nucleotides: TGCGCCAGCAGCCAAGCTAGCGGGAGGGCATACAATGAGCAGTTCTTC.

In this sample, this clonotype turned up a few times. Mismatch with germline at one junction end may stem from a read error. The chain has TRBV10-1 and TRBJ2-1; D is unresolved. Germline-derived CDR1 and CDR2 are WNHNN and SYGVQD (reference sequence). CDR3 length equals 14 residues. The CDR3 here is CASSGRKSYNEQFF. CDR3 bases: TGCGCCAGTAGTGGAAGAAAATCCTACAATGAGCAGTTCTTC.

This clonotype was seen a few times. This rearrangement joins TRBV28 to TRBJ2-7; D gene unclear. From germline, CDR1 is MDHEN and CDR2 SYDVKM. The CDR3 is 14 residues long. Trimming took 2 bases from V and 0 from J, leaving 8 bases between them. CDR3 sequence (DNA): TGTGCCAGCAGTTTAGAACACCTCTCCTACGAGCAGTACTTC. Translated: CASSLEHLSYEQYF.

This clonotype was counted at least ten times. The chain employs TRBV6-5 and TRBJ2-7; D is possibly TRBD2 (5 bases). Looked up from germline, CDR1 is MNHEY and CDR2 is SVGAGI. V was cut by 6 bases and J by 4 bases, with 16 bases left in between. The CDR3 runs to 14 residues. This CDR3 is CASRPFGVFYEQYF. The CDR3 DNA follows: TGTGCCAGCAGGCCCTTCGGGGTTTTTTACGAGCAGTACTTC.

As regards this clonotype: Just one base apart from a much larger clone, this may be a read error. As the CDR3 is not closed by the conserved phenylalanine or tryptophan, this likely results from a read error. This sequence joins TRBV7-8 and TRBJ2-7; tentatively, D is TRBD2 (6 bases). The CDR3 spans 16 residues. The germline V gene has CDR1 SGHVS and CDR2 FQNEAQ. V lost 5 bases and J lost 0, with 17 bases in between. For the CDR3, the DNA is TGTGCCAGCAGCGAGGGCCGGGACTTAAGCTCCTACGAGCAGTACTCC. This sequence encodes CASSEGRDLSSYEQYS.

In its sample, this clonotype was seen many times. The chain joins TRBV7-3 to TRBJ2-7, with a tentative D call TRBD2 (5 bases). The germline CDR1 and CDR2 sequences are SGHTA and FQGTGA. CDR3 length: 15 residues. V lost 0 bases and J 1 base, leaving 10 bases between the germline ends. For the CDR3, the DNA is TGTGCCAGCAGCTTAACGCGGGCAGCTTCCTACGAGCAGTACTTC. Amino acid sequence: CASSLTRAASYEQYF. The full variable domain, rest sourced from reference TRBV7-3 and TRBJ2-7, is GAGVSQTPSNKVTEKGKYVELRCDPISGHTALYWYRQSLGQGPEFLIYFQGTGAADDSGLPNDRFFAVRPEGSVSTLKIQRTERGDSAVYLCASSLTRAASYEQYFGPGTRLTVT.

CDR3 protein: CASSLILAGASPSYNEQFF. CDR3 sequence (DNA): TGTGCCAGCAGCTTGATTCTAGCGGGCGCAAGCCCCTCCTACAATGAGCAGTTCTTC. The chain uses TRBV11-2 and TRBJ2-1, with 8 bases identical to TRBD2. In germline, CDR1 is SGHAT, CDR2 FQNNGV. With 3 bases clipped from V and 0 bases from J, the junction kept 13 bases outside the gene matches. There are 19 residues in the CDR3.

This clonotype was recorded a few times. The chain links TRBV4-3 to TRBJ1-2; the D is unclear. CDR3 length: 16 residues. V lost 0 bases, J lost 4 bases, and 15 bases lay in between. Germline V lookup: CDR1 LGHNA, CDR2 YSLEER. Written as DNA, the CDR3 is TGCGCCAGCAGCCAAGATCATTTTACAGACTTCTATGGCTACACCTTC. Translating gives CASSQDHFTDFYGYTF.

The table lists this clonotype with many counts. The V and J genes are TRBV11-2 and TRBJ2-2; D possibly matches TRBD1 or TRBD2 (5 bases each). The V and J ends lost 5 bases and 6 bases respectively, with 13 bases between them. Germline V gene lookup returns CDR1 SGHAT and CDR2 FQNNGV. The CDR3 runs 14 residues. The CDR3 DNA sequence: TGTGCCAGCAGCGAGGGACCGCCGCCCGGGGAGCTGTTTTTT. This sequence encodes CASSEGPPPGELFF.

Comments on this clonotype: A much more abundant neighbour one base away suggests this may be a read error. The V gene is TRBV28, the J gene TRBJ2-5; D may be TRBD1 (6 bases). Trimming stripped 7 bases from V and 4 bases from J, with 16 bases between. This CDR3 is 14 amino acids long. CDR1 and CDR2 (germline): MDHEN, SYDVKM. Here the CDR3 DNA reads TGTGCCAGCAAATCCCCCCGGGACATAGAGACCCAGTACTTC. Protein: CASKSPRDIETQYF.